The present T cell receptor (beta chain) was sequenced within a study of T cell repertoires in cytomegalovirus infection. Across the whole study: Indicated by public TCR beta signatures were CMV infection and matching HLA type.

Study results and limitations: In two of eight donors, the top clonotype was HLA-C-restricted CMV-specific. Individuals carrying CMV plus the relevant HLA were identified by cumulative frequency of public TCR beta families.

After removal of 2 bases from V and 3 bases from J, the junction contained 10 bases not matched to a gene. This CDR3 spans 17 amino acids. Germline lookup yields CDR1 MNHNS and CDR2 SASEGT. This clonotype has just a few counts. As yet, its antigen is unknown. TCRdb redid the calling of the reads with MiXCR, one entry per CDR3 protein. The sample includes approximately 750,000 distinct CDR3 sequences, less than 40% of them seen just once. The gene calls are TRBV6-1 and TRBJ1-1; 9 bases line up with TRBD1. This clonotype was sampled from a human donor in good health (CMV status not recorded). Some clones in this sample may be carry-over from other donors' samples. The sequencing sample was made of PBMCs. The CDR3 here is CASSERGQGHLDTEAFF. CDR3 coding DNA: TGTGCCAGCAGTGAAAGGGGACAGGGCCATTTGGACACTGAAGCTTTCTTT.